The next 16 T cell receptor beta chains were all read from a single sample in a study of T cells expressing NK-cell markers. One entry per CDR3 protein, without DNA, is what TCRdb gives after re-calling the 5' RACE reads. The table lists fewer than 550,000 distinct CDR3 sequences. The sample was blood T cells: a sorted CD56 or NKG2C T cell subset, CD4+ or CD8+ T cells, or bulk PBMC T cells (not recorded which). Receptor source: a woman in her forties or fifties in good health.

V is TRBV10-3 and J is TRBJ1-1; the D call of TRBD1 rests on TCRdb alone, since no DNA is present to check it. The germline V gene encodes CDR1 ENHRY and CDR2 SYGVKD. The CDR3 runs 15 residues. The chain's CDR3 is CAIVGQAKGNTEAFF.

The chain couples TRBV5-1 to TRBJ2-2; the D call of TRBD2 rests on TCRdb alone, since no DNA is present to check it. This CDR3 has 12 residues. Germline assignment: CDR1 SGHRS and CDR2 YFSETQ. The CDR3 spells CASSHSGGELFF.

This chain links TRBV5-1 with TRBJ2-5; the D call of TRBD2 rests on TCRdb alone, since no DNA is present to check it. CDR3 length: 15 amino acids. The germline V gene has CDR1 SGHRS and CDR2 YFSETQ. The CDR3 loop is CASSLAAGRRETQYF.

This chain connects TRBV4-1 to TRBJ1-3. This CDR3 is built from 11 residues. Germline CDR1 reads MGHRA; CDR2 reads YSYEKL. CDR3 amino acids: CASSQVNTIYF.

The chain carries TRBV11-3 and TRBJ2-7; TCRdb reports TRBD2, a call that lacks DNA to check it against. Germline lookup yields CDR1 SGHNT and CDR2 YENEEA. The CDR3 covers 14 residues. The CDR3: CASSLGGEGYEQYF.

The J gene is TRBJ2-1, the V gene TRBV7-2; the D gene TCRdb calls, TRBD2, cannot be checked with no DNA. Germline V gene sequence: CDR1 SGHTA, CDR2 FQGNSA. The CDR3 has 12 amino acids. The chain's CDR3 is CASSLGEGRQFF.

The chain recombines TRBV3-1 with TRBJ2-3; TCRdb gives TRBD1 as the D gene, but with no DNA this cannot be confirmed. The CDR3 is 18 amino acids. Germline values: CDR1 LGHDT, CDR2 YNNKEL (reference sequence). CDR3 region: CASSQGQGAGLSTDTQYF.

The genes are TRBV12-3 or TRBV12-4 and TRBJ2-5; without DNA, the TCRdb call of TRBD1 cannot be checked. The CDR3 contains 13 residues. The CDR3: CASLEAPGGAQYF.

This chain links TRBV9 with TRBJ2-3; TCRdb gives TRBD2 as the D gene, but with no DNA this cannot be confirmed. The germline V gene has CDR1 SGDLS and CDR2 YYNGEE. The length of the CDR3 is 17 residues. CDR3 amino acids: CASSVDPSGGSTDTQYF.

This sequence joins TRBV24-1 and TRBJ2-2; TCRdb's D call of TRBD2 is untestable without DNA. The CDR3 sequence is 15 residues long. CDR1 and CDR2 from the germline V gene are KGHDR and SFDVKD. The CDR3 here is CATSRLAGDIGELFF.

CDR3 sequence: CASSQGWGDRASNYGYTF. V usage is TRBV3-1 and J usage is TRBJ1-2; TCRdb gives TRBD1 as the D gene, but with no DNA this cannot be confirmed. The germline CDR1 and CDR2 sequences are LGHDT and YNNKEL (reference sequence). The CDR3 contains 18 residues.

The CDR3 here is CASSMGWSNGYTF. This sequence joins TRBV19 and TRBJ1-2. CDR1 LNHDA and CDR2 SQIVND come from the germline V gene (reference sequence). This CDR3 has 13 amino acids.

The chain employs TRBV29-1 and TRBJ2-7; the TRBD2 assignment by TCRdb is unverifiable without DNA. This CDR3 contains 12 residues. Germline V lookup: CDR1 SQVTM, CDR2 ANQGSEA. The CDR3 here is CSVGAGIYEQYF.

The chain employs TRBV3-1 and TRBJ2-5; TCRdb outputs TRBD1, but without DNA this stays unchecked. Germline V gene lookup returns CDR1 LGHDT and CDR2 YNNKEL (reference sequence). This CDR3 comprises 14 residues. This CDR3 reads CASSQEPGAETQYF.

The rearrangement uses TRBV11-2 and TRBJ2-3; TCRdb reports TRBD1, a call that lacks DNA to check it against. CDR1 and CDR2 from the germline V gene are SGHAT and FQNNGV. This CDR3 is 16 amino acids long. CDR3 loop: CASSLGLAVPTDTQYF.

The chain joins TRBV20-1 to TRBJ2-1; TCRdb outputs TRBD2, but without DNA this stays unchecked. CDR1 is DFQATT and CDR2 is SNEGSKA in the germline V gene (reference sequence). The CDR3 covers 19 residues. CDR3 residues: CSAQGLAGGLPSSYNEQFF.